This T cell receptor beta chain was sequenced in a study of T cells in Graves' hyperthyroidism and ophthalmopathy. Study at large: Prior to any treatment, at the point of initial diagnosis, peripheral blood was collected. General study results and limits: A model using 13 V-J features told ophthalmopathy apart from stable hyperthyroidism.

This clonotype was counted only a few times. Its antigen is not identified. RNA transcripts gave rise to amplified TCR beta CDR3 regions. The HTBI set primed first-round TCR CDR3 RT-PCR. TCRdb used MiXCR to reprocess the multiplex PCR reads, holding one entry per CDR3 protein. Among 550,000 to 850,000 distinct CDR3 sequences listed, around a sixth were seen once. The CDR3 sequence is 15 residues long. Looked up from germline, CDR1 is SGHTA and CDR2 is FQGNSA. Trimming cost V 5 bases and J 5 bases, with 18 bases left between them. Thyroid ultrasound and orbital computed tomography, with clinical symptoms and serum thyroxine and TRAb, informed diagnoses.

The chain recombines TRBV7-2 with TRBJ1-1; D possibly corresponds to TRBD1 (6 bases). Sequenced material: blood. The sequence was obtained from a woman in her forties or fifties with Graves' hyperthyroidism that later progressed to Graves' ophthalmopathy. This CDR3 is CASSPLQGENTEAFF. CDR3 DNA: TGTGCCAGCAGCCCCTTACAGGGTGAGAATACTGAAGCTTTCTTT. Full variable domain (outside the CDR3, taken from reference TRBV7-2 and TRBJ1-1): GAGVSQSPSNKVTEKGKDVELRCDPISGHTALYWYRQSLGQGLEFLIYFQGNSAPDKSGLPSDRFSAERTGGSVSTLTIQRTQQEDSAVYLCASSPLQGENTEAFFGQGTRLTVV.